The 31 T cell receptor beta chains listed next were all sequenced from one sample in a study of blood T cell repertoires in COVID-19 (dated by TCRdb to about 2020). The library was made by the immunoSEQ multiplex PCR assay. TCRdb obtained this table from immuneACCESS and retained in-frame rearrangements with V and J assigned. These tables miss some clones; where compared with another copy, unresolved V genes account for less than half of the shortfall, and the remainder is unexplained. The sample includes 230,000 or so clones, with less than 90% observed a single time. The ten largest clones take up just over 2.5% of the sample. The sample was PBMCs or T cells enriched from blood (not recorded which). These receptors all come from a woman aged 25 to 39 who had recovered from COVID-19.

The chain is built from TRBV7-2 and TRBJ1-3; possible D gene TRBD1, 5 bases. Germline V lookup: CDR1 SGHTA, CDR2 FQGNSA. This CDR3 comprises 14 residues. Trimming shortened V by 5 bases and J by 3 bases, and 11 bases separated the two germline ends. CDR3 nucleotides: TGTGCCAGCAGCCCCGGGGGTGGTGGAAACACCATATATTTT. It encodes CASSPGGGGNTIYF.

This sequence joins TRBV16 and TRBJ1-1; a weak D match, TRBD1 (5 bases). Germline CDR1 and CDR2: KGHSY and FQNENV. Deletions cut 0 bases from V and 1 base from J, with 9 bases between. This CDR3 is built from 15 residues. CDR3 residues: CASSQSGGGNTEAFF. The CDR3 DNA is TGTGCCAGCAGCCAATCTGGGGGAGGGAACACTGAAGCTTTCTTT.

This clone was counted a few times. The chain recombines TRBV5-1 with TRBJ2-3; 10 bases are shared with TRBD1. Germline assignment: CDR1 SGHRS and CDR2 YFSETQ. The V and J ends lost 0 bases and 5 bases, in that order; junction bases with no gene match: 3. The CDR3 length is 15 residues. DNA for the CDR3: TGCGCCAGCAGCTTGGGACAGGGGGCGGTAGATACGCAGTATTTT. Protein sequence: CASSLGQGAVDTQYF.

V is TRBV29-1 and J is TRBJ1-5; D ambiguous. Germline CDR1 SQVTM, CDR2 ANQGSEA. The CDR3 is 12 amino acids. The germline V and J ends were trimmed by 4 bases and 2 bases, with 6 bases remaining between them. The CDR3 here is CSVAVGNQPQHF. The CDR3 DNA is TGCAGCGTTGCGGTTGGCAATCAGCCCCAGCATTTT.

The chain combines TRBV7-9 with TRBJ1-2; D may be TRBD1 (5 bases). CDR3 length: 13 amino acids. V gave up 2 bases and J gave up 6 bases, with 10 bases separating them. CDR1 is SEHNR and CDR2 is FQNEAQ in the germline V gene (reference sequence). The CDR3 coding sequence is TGTGCCAGCAGCTTACCAGGGAAGCATGGCTACACCTTC. Amino acid sequence: CASSLPGKHGYTF.

The chain joins TRBV7-2 to TRBJ1-5; TRBD1 is a possible D gene (5 bases). Trimming took 5 bases from V and 4 from J, leaving 15 bases between them. Germline V gives CDR1 SGHTA, CDR2 FQGNSA. This CDR3 spans 15 amino acids. The CDR3 nucleotides read TGTGCCAGCAGCCCATACCCGCAGGGAAATCAGCCCCAGCATTTT. This encodes CASSPYPQGNQPQHF.

This chain links TRBV24-1 with TRBJ2-1, with 9 nucleotides matching TRBD2. V shed 4 bases, J shed 1 base, and the junction held 4 bases outside the gene matches. The CDR3 totals 16 residues. The germline V gene encodes CDR1 KGHDR and CDR2 SFDVKD. The CDR3 DNA reads as TGTGCCACCAGTGACTCGGCGGGGGGGTCCTACAATGAGCAGTTCTTC. Protein: CATSDSAGGSYNEQFF.

J is TRBJ2-3 and V is TRBV5-6; a possible D gene is TRBD2 (6 bases). CDR1 is SGHDT, CDR2 YYEEEE, per germline. V was cut by 0 bases and J by 4 bases, with 9 bases left in between. There are 14 residues in the CDR3. CDR3 sequence reads: CASSLAREADTQYF. DNA of the CDR3: TGTGCCAGCAGCTTGGCCAGGGAGGCAGATACGCAGTATTTT.

The table lists this clone with many counts. The chain has TRBV15 and TRBJ2-3; the match to TRBD1 covers 7 bases. Looked up from germline, CDR1 is LNHNV and CDR2 is YYDKDF (reference sequence). CDR3 length: 15 residues. Trimming removed 5 bases from V and 4 bases from J; junction bases left unmatched: 9. This CDR3 is CATSQRQGIADTQYF. The CDR3 DNA is TGTGCCACCAGCCAACGACAGGGTATCGCAGATACGCAGTATTTT.

The CDR3 sequence: CASSGVTVTGATEAFF. DNA of the CDR3: TGTGCCAGCAGCGGAGTTACCGTGACAGGGGCGACTGAAGCTTTCTTT. The gene calls are TRBV2 and TRBJ1-1, with 8 bases that match TRBD1. The CDR3 sequence is 16 residues long. J lost 5 bases, V lost 6 bases, and 14 bases had no gene match. Looked up from germline, CDR1 is SNHLY and CDR2 is FYNNEI.

The chain employs TRBV11-3 and TRBJ2-2; 7 positions agree with TRBD1. V lost 5 bases to trimming and J lost 9 bases; unmatched junction nucleotides: 6. Germline loops: CDR1 SGHNT, CDR2 YENEEA. The CDR3 spans 13 residues. CDR3 region: CASSRGTVRELFF. The CDR3, as DNA: TGTGCCAGCAGCCGAGGGACAGTGCGGGAGCTGTTTTTT.

This chain connects TRBV19 to TRBJ1-2; D remains unclear. Germline V gene sequence: CDR1 LNHDA, CDR2 SQIVND (reference sequence). The ends were cut back, 5 bases at V and 1 base at J, with 17 bases in the middle. The CDR3 sequence is 16 residues long. The CDR3 bases are TGTGCCAGTAGTCCCCAGATCTCAGGATATAACTATGGCTACACCTTC. This translates into CASSPQISGYNYGYTF.

The chain links TRBV15 to TRBJ2-1, with 8 bases that match TRBD2. The V gene end was trimmed by 4 bases and the J gene end by 6 bases; junction bases not matched to a gene: 2. Germline V gene data show CDR1 as LNHNV and CDR2 as YYDKDF (reference sequence). The CDR3 length is 13 residues. CDR3 nucleotide sequence: TGTGCCACCAGCACGGGGGGGGTCAATGAGCAGTTCTTC. Protein: CATSTGGVNEQFF.

The rearrangement joins TRBV3-1 (or the pseudogene TRBV3-2) to TRBJ1-2; no firm D call. With 2 bases removed from V and 6 bases from J, the gap between germline ends came to 13 bases. CDR1 is LGHDT and CDR2 is YNNKEL in the germline V gene (reference sequence). The CDR3 is made up of 14 amino acids. The CDR3: CASSQLGLRDGYTF. DNA of the CDR3: TGTGCCAGCAGCCAACTAGGTCTGAGGGATGGCTACACCTTC.

This CDR3 is CASGSGGPSTDTQYF. CDR3 coding DNA: TGTGCCAGCGGGAGCGGGGGCCCTAGCACAGATACGCAGTATTTT. V and J are TRBV27 and TRBJ2-3, with 8 nucleotides matching TRBD2. J lost 0 bases, V lost 8 bases, and 7 bases had no gene match. Per germline, CDR1 MNHEY and CDR2 SMNVEV (reference sequence). The CDR3 is 15 residues long.

In DNA, the CDR3 is TGTGCCAGCTCCCGAGGAAGCTCCTACAATGAGCAGTTCTTC. This codes for CASSRGSSYNEQFF. The V call is TRBV18, the J call TRBJ2-1; D not certain. The CDR3 has 14 amino acids. V was cut by 6 bases and J by 0 bases, with 9 bases left in between. Germline V gene data show CDR1 as KGHSH and CDR2 as LQKENI. Supplemented by reference TRBV18 and TRBJ2-1, the full variable domain reads NAGVMQNPRHLVRRRGQEARLRCSPMKGHSHVYWYRQLPEEGLKFMVYLQKENIIDESGMPKERFSAEFPKEGPSILRIQQVVRGDSAAYFCASSRGSSYNEQFFGPGTRLTVL.

This CDR3 reads CSVGRQGYNTDTQYF. CDR3 DNA sequence: TGCAGCGTTGGACGGCAGGGATATAACACAGATACGCAGTATTTT. This chain connects TRBV29-1 to TRBJ2-3, with D possibly matching TRBD1 (5 bases). The ends were cut back, 4 bases at V and 2 bases at J, with 16 bases in the middle. The CDR3 extends over 15 amino acids. Germline CDR1 and CDR2: SQVTM and ANQGSEA.

The chain combines TRBV1 with TRBJ2-5; TRBD2 is taken as the D call from the table, unchecked against the DNA. TRBV1 is deemed a pseudogene. The CDR3 has 17 amino acids. This CDR3 reads CTSSQMRGQLFRETQYF. The DNA for the CDR3 is TGCACCAGCAGCCAGATGCGGGGGCAGCTGTTTCGAGAGACCCAGTACTTC.

The J gene is TRBJ1-2, the V gene TRBV6-5; a possible D gene is TRBD1 (6 bases). Trimming shortened V by 2 bases and J by 4 bases, and 14 bases separated the two germline ends. Looked up from germline, CDR1 is MNHEY and CDR2 is SVGAGI. This CDR3 comprises 15 residues. CDR3 sequence: CASSYTYDRLYGYTF. For the CDR3, the DNA is TGTGCCAGCAGTTACACCTACGACAGGCTCTATGGCTACACCTTC.

This rearrangement joins TRBV19 to TRBJ2-5; 9 bases fit TRBD1. Germline V gene sequence: CDR1 LNHDA, CDR2 SQIVND (reference sequence). The CDR3 is 14 residues long. V lost 3 bases and J lost 4; bases outside the gene matches: 3. CDR3 nucleotides: TGTGCCAGTAGTATCCCGGGACAGGGAGAGACCCAGTACTTC. Amino acid sequence: CASSIPGQGETQYF.

The CDR3 DNA reads as TGTGCCAGCAGTGAGTCAGGCTGGTCGAGCTCCTACGAGCAGTACTTC. Residues: CASSESGWSSSYEQYF. The chain combines TRBV6-1 with TRBJ2-7; D is ambiguous. The V end was cut by 3 bases, the J end by 0 bases, with 15 bases between. This CDR3 has 16 residues. Germline V gives CDR1 MNHNS, CDR2 SASEGT.

The chain combines TRBV4-1 with TRBJ1-5; D unresolved. The CDR3 runs 13 residues. Germline lookup yields CDR1 MGHRA and CDR2 YSYEKL. Trimming removed 2 bases at V and 3 bases at J, with 5 bases between. The CDR3 loop reads CASSQLANQPQHF. In DNA, the CDR3 is TGCGCCAGCAGCCAATTAGCCAATCAGCCCCAGCATTTT.

The V gene is TRBV4-1, the J gene TRBJ2-3, with TRBD2 matching over 8 bases. This CDR3 has 13 residues. The V gene's germline CDR1 is MGHRA and CDR2 YSYEKL. J was trimmed by 0 bases and V by 10 bases; bases with no gene match: 3. DNA for the CDR3: TGCGCCATACTAGCGGAAAGCACAGATACGCAGTATTTT. This gives the protein CAILAESTDTQYF.

The rearrangement uses TRBV3-1 (or the pseudogene TRBV3-2) and TRBJ1-4; D is unresolved. This CDR3 has 13 amino acids. The V gene's germline CDR1 is LGHDT and CDR2 YNNKEL (reference sequence). Deletions cut 3 bases from V and 8 bases from J, with 10 bases between. As DNA, the CDR3 is TGTGCCAGCAGCCACAGTGAAACGGAAAAACTGTTTTTT. Amino acids: CASSHSETEKLFF.

The chain is built from TRBV12-3 or TRBV12-4 and TRBJ2-1; TRBD2 is a possible D gene (5 bases). Trimming pared 2 bases from V and 7 bases from J, leaving 6 bases between. This CDR3 region has 12 residues. CDR3 region: CASSLSGNEQFF. The DNA for the CDR3 is TGTGCCAGCAGTTTATCGGGGAATGAGCAGTTCTTC.

The chain has TRBV5-6 and TRBJ2-7, with D possibly matching TRBD1 (6 bases). CDR3 length equals 14 residues. CDR1 is SGHDT, CDR2 YYEEEE, per germline. Trimming stripped 0 bases from V and 0 bases from J, with 7 bases between. This CDR3 reads CASSLGGRSYEQYF. Written as DNA, the CDR3 is TGTGCCAGCAGCTTGGGGGGGCGCTCCTACGAGCAGTACTTC.

This chain uses TRBV7-3 with TRBJ2-3; 8 bases line up with TRBD1. The germline gives CDR1 SGHTA, CDR2 FQGTGA. V was pared by 5 bases and J by 0 bases, with 10 bases of the junction left unmatched. CDR3 length: 17 residues. The CDR3 coding sequence is TGTGCCAGCAGCCCCGGACAGGGACGGTATAGCACAGATACGCAGTATTTT. This translates into CASSPGQGRYSTDTQYF.

This chain links TRBV7-2 with TRBJ2-3; TRBD2 aligns across 11 bases. This CDR3 region has 17 residues. J gave up 2 bases and V 2 bases, and 6 bases lay outside the gene matches. Germline CDR1 SGHTA, CDR2 FQGNSA. The CDR3 spells CASSLSPSGGTTDTQYF. CDR3 coding DNA: TGTGCCAGCAGCTTAAGTCCTAGCGGGGGGACCACAGATACGCAGTATTTT.

The rearrangement joins TRBV7-9 to TRBJ1-2; the match to TRBD1 covers 9 bases. In germline, CDR1 is SEHNR, CDR2 FQNEAQ (reference sequence). The CDR3 contains 13 residues. Trimming cost V 1 base and J 6 bases; bases outside gene matches: 0. The CDR3 coding sequence is TGTGCCAGCAGCTTAGGGACAGGGGATGGCTACACCTTC. Its protein product is CASSLGTGDGYTF.

The rearrangement links TRBV5-1 to TRBJ1-2; TRBD1 matches 7 bases. The CDR3 has 15 amino acids. With 1 base clipped from V and 4 bases from J, the junction kept 7 bases outside the gene matches. CDR1 is SGHRS and CDR2 is YFSETQ in the germline V gene. The CDR3, as DNA: TGCGCCAGCAGCTTGTCCCCGACAGGGAGCTATGGCTACACCTTC. Translation: CASSLSPTGSYGYTF.

The rearrangement joins TRBV9 to TRBJ2-2; 9 bases match TRBD1. Unmatched junction bases numbered 9, after V lost 4 bases and J lost 5 bases. The CDR3 length is 16 residues. CDR1 is SGDLS, CDR2 YYNGEE, per germline. In DNA form, the CDR3 reads TGTGCCAGCAGCTCAGCCGGGACAGGGATAACCGGGGAGCTGTTTTTT. It translates to CASSSAGTGITGELFF.